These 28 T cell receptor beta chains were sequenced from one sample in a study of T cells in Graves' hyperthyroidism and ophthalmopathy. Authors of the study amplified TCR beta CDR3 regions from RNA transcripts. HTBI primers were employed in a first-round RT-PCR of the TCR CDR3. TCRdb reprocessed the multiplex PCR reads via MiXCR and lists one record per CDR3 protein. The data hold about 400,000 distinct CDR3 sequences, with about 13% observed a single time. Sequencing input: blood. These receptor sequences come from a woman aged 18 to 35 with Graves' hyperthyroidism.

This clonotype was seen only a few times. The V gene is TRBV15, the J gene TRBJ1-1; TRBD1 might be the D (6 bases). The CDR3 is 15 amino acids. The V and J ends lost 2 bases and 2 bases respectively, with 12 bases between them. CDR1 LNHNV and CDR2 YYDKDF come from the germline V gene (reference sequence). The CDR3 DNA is TGTGCCACCAGCAGAAGAGACAGGAATAACACTGAAGCTTTCTTT. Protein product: CATSRRDRNNTEAFF.

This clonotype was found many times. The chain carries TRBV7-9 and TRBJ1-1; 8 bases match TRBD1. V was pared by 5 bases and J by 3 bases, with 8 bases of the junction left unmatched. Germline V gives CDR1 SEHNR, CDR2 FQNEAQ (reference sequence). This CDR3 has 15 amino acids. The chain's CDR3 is CASSHGQGLDTEAFF. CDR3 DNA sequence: TGTGCCAGCAGCCACGGACAGGGTCTGGACACTGAAGCTTTCTTT. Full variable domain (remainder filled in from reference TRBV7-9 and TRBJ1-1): DTGVSQNPRHKITKRGQNVTFRCDPISEHNRLYWYRQTLGQGPEFLTYFQNEAQLEKSRLLSDRFSAERPKGSFSTLEIQRTEQGDSAMYLCASSHGQGLDTEAFFGQGTRLTVV.

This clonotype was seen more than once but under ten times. CDR3 coding DNA: TGCAGTGCTATCCAGGGGGCCGCACAAGAGACCCAGTACTTC. This sequence encodes CSAIQGAAQETQYF. The rearrangement uses TRBV20-1 and TRBJ2-5; 8 nucleotides agree with TRBD1. Germline CDR1 reads DFQATT; CDR2 reads SNEGSKA (reference sequence). J lost 2 bases, V lost 4 bases, and 6 bases had no gene match. This CDR3 spans 14 amino acids.

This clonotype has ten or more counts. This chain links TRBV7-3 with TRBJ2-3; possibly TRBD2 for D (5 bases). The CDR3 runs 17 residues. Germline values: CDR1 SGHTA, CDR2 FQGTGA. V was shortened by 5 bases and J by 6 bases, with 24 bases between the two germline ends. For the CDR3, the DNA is TGTGCCAGCAGCCCCAAGCGTATGGACGGAGCGGCGGATACGCAGTATTTT. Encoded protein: CASSPKRMDGAADTQYF.

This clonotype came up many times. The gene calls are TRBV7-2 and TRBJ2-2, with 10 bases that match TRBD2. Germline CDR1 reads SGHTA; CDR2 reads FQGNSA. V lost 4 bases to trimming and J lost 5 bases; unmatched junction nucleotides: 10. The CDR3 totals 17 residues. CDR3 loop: CASSSELAGGGTGELFF. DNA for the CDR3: TGTGCCAGCAGCTCCGAGTTAGCGGGAGGAGGAACCGGGGAGCTGTTTTTT.

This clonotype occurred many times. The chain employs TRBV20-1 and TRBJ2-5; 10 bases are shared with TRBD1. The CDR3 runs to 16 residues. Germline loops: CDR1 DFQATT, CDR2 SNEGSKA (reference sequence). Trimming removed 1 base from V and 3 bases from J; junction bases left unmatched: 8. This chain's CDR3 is CSARGGQGDTKETQYF. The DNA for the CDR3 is TGCAGTGCTAGAGGAGGACAGGGGGATACCAAAGAGACCCAGTACTTC.

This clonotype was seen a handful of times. The chain's CDR3 is CASSLRSSESTDTQYF. CDR3 DNA sequence: TGTGCCAGCAGCTTAAGGTCTAGCGAGTCAACAGATACGCAGTATTTT. The chain uses TRBV11-2 and TRBJ2-3; TRBD2 might be the D (6 bases). V gave up 2 bases and J gave up 3 bases, with 15 bases separating them. Germline CDR1 SGHAT, CDR2 FQNNGV. The CDR3 runs to 16 residues.

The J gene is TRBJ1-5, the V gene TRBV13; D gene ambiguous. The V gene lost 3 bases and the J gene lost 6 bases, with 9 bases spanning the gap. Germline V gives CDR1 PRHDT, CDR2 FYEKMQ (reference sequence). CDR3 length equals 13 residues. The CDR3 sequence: CASSFGRRQPQHF. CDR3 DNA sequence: TGTGCCAGCAGCTTTGGGAGACGTCAGCCCCAGCATTTT.

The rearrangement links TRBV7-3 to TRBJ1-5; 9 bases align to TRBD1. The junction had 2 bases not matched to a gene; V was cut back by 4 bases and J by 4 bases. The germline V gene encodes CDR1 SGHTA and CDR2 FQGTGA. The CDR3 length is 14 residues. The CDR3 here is CASSWDRANQPQHF. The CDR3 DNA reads TGTGCCAGCAGCTGGGACAGGGCAAATCAGCCCCAGCATTTT.

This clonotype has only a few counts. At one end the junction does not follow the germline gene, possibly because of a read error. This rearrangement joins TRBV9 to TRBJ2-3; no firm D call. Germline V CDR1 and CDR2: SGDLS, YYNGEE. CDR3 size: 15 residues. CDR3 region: CASNVGRTHTDTQYF. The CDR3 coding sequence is TGTGCCAGCAACGTAGGCCGGACCCACACAGATACGCAGTATTTT.

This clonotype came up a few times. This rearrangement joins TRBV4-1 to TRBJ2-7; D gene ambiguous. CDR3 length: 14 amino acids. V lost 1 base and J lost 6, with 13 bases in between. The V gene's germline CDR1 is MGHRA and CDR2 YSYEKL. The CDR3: CASSQGTPLGEQYF. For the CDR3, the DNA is TGCGCCAGCAGCCAAGGTACGCCACTGGGCGAGCAGTACTTC.

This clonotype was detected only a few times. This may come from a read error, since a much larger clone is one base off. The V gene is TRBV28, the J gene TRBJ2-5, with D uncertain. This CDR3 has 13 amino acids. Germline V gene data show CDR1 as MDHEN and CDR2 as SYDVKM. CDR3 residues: CASSFGWAEAQYF. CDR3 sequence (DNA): TGTGCCAGCAGTTTCGGTTGGGCAGAGGCCCAGTACTTC.

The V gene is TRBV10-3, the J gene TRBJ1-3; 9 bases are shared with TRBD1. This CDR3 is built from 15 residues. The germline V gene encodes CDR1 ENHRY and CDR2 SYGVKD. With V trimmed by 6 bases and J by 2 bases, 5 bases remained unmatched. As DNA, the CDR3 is TGTGCCATCAGCGGACAGGGGATCGCTGGAAACACCATATATTTT. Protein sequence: CAISGQGIAGNTIYF.

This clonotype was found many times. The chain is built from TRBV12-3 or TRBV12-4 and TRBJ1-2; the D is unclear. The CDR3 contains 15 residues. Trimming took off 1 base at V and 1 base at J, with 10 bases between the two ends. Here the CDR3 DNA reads TGTGCCAGCAGTTTAGGGCTGGGGATTAACTATGGCTACACCTTC. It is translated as CASSLGLGINYGYTF.

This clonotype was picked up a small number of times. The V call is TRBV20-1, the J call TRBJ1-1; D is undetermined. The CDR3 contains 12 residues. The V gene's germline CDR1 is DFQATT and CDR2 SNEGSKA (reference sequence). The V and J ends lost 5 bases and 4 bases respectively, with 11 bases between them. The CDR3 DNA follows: TGCAGTGCTTTATACCAGAGCACTGAAGCTTTCTTT. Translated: CSALYQSTEAFF.

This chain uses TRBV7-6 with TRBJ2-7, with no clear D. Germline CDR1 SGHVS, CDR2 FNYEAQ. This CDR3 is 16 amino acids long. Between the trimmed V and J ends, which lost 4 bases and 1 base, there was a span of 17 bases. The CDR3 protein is CASSSALGELSYEQYF. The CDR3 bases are TGTGCCAGCAGCTCCGCCCTGGGCGAACTTTCCTACGAGCAGTACTTC.

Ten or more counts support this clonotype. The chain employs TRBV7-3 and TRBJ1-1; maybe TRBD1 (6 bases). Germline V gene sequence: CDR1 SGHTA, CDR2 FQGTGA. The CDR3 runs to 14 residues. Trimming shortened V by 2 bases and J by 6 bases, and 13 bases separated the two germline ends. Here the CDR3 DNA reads TGTGCCAGCAGCTTAGGGCCGGGGGGCGCTGAAGCTTTCTTT. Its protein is CASSLGPGGAEAFF.

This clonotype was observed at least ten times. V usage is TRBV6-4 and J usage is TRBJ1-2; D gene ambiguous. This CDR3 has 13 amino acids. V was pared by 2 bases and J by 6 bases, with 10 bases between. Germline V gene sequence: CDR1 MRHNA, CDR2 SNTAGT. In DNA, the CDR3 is TGTGCCAGCAGTGACAAGGGTTGGAATGGCTACACCTTC. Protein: CASSDKGWNGYTF.

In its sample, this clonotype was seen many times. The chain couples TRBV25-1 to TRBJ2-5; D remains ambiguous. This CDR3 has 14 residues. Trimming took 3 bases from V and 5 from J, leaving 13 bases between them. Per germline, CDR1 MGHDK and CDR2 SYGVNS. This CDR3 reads CASSDPGVEETQYF. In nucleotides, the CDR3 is TGTGCCAGCAGTGACCCGGGTGTAGAGGAGACCCAGTACTTC. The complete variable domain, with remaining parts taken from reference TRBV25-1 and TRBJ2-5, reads EADIYQTPRYLVIGTGKKITLECSQTMGHDKMYWYQQDPGMELHLIHYSYGVNSTEKGDLSSESTVSRIRTEHFPLTLESARPSHTSQYLCASSDPGVEETQYFGPGTRLLVL.

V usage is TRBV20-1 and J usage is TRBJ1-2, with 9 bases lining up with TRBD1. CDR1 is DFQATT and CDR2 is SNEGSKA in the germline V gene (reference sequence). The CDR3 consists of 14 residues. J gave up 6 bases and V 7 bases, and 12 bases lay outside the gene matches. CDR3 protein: CSGPGQGGVNGYTF. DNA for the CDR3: TGCAGTGGGCCGGGACAGGGAGGTGTAAATGGCTACACCTTC.

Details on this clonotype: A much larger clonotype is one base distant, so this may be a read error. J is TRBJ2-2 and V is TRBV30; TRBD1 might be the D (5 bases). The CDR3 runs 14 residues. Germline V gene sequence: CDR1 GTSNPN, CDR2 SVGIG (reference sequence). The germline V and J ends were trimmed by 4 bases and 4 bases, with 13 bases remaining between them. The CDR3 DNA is TGTGCCTGGAACCCAGGGATTATCACCGGGGAGCTGTTTTTT. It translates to CAWNPGIITGELFF.

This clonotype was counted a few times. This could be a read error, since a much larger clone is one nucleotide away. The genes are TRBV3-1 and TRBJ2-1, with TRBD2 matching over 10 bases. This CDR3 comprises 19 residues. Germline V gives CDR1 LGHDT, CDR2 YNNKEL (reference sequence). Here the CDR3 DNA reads TGTGCCAGCAGCCATTTCCTAGCGGGAGTGTTGAGCTCCTACAATGAGCAGCTCTTC. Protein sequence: CASSHFLAGVLSSYNEQLF.

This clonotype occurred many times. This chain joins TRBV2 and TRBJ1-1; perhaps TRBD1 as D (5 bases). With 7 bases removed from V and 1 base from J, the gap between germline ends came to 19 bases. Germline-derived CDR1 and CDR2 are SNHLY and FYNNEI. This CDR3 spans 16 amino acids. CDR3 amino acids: CASNPGIGVPNTEAFF. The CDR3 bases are TGTGCCAGCAATCCAGGGATAGGCGTTCCGAACACTGAAGCTTTCTTT.

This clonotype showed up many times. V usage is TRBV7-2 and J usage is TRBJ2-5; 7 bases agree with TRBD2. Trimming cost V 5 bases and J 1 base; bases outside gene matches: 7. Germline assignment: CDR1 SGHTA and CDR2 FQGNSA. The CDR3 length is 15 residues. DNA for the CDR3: TGTGCCAGCAGCACCAGAGCGGGACCCCAAGAGACCCAGTACTTC. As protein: CASSTRAGPQETQYF.

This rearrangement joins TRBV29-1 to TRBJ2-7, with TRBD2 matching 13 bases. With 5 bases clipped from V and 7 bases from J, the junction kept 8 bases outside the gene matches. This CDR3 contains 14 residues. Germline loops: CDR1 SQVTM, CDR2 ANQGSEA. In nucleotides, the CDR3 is TGCAGCGTTACCGGACTAGCGGGGGTCTGGGAGCAGTACTTC. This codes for CSVTGLAGVWEQYF.

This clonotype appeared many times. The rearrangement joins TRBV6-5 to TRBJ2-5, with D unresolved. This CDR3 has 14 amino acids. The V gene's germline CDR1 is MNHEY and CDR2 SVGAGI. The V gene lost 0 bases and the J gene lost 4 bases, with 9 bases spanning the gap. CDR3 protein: CASSYSVTGETQYF. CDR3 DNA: TGTGCCAGCAGTTACTCGGTTACGGGAGAGACCCAGTACTTC.

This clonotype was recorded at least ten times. This CDR3 reads CASSSGLAGGTVTYEQYF. The DNA of the CDR3 is TGTGCCAGCTCTTCGGGACTAGCGGGAGGAACTGTTACCTACGAGCAGTACTTC. The chain uses TRBV27 and TRBJ2-7, with 15 bases aligning to TRBD2. This CDR3 contains 18 residues. J lost 2 bases, V lost 8 bases, and 13 bases had no gene match. Germline V gene lookup returns CDR1 MNHEY and CDR2 SMNVEV (reference sequence).

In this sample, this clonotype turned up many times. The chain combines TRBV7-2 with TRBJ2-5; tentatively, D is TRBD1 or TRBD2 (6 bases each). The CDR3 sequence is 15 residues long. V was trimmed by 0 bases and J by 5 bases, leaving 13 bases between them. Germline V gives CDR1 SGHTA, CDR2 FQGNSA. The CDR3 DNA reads TGTGCCAGCAGCTTAGCGGGGGGCGCGGGGGAGACCCAGTACTTC. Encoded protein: CASSLAGGAGETQYF.